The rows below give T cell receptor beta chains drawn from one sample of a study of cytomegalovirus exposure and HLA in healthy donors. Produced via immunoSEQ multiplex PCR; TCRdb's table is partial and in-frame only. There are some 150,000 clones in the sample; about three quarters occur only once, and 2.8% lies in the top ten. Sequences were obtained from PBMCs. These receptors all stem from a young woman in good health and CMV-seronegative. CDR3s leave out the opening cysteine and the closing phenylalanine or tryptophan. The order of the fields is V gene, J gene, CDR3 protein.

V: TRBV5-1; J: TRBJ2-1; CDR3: ASSLVAENNEQF
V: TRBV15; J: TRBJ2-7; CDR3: ATSRDGASAYEQY
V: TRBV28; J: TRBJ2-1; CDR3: ATTLDARSEQF
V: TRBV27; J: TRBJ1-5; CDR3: ASSPALQGHQPQH
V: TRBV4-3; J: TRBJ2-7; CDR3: ASSQETGEPYEQY
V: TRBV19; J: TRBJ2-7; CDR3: ASSIGLADFYEQY
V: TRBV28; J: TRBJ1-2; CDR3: ASSTTGPNYGYT
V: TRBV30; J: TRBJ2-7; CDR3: AWGGGGPTYEQY
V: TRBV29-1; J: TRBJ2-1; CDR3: SVDLYNEQF
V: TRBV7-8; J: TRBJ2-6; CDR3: ASSQTRASYSGANVLT
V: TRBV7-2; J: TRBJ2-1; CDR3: ASGGQGALNEQF
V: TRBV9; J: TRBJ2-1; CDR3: ASSVYFQGAYNEQF
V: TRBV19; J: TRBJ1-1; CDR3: ASSPDSWDTEAF
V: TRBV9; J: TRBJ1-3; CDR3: ASSVEGGTGNTIY
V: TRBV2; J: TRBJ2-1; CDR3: ASSPRGQF
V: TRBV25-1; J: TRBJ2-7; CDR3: ASSRQDPPYEQY
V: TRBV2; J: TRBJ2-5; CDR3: ASMEQETQY
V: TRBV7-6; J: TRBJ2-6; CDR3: ASSSYSGANVLT
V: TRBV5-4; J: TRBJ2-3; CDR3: ASSTDGTYTDTQY
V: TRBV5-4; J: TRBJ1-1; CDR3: ASSLGDSNTEAF
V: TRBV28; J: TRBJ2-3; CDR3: ASSSSSGRPQY
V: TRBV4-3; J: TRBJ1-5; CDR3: ASSQDGGGGQPQH
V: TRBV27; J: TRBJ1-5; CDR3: ASSLQGAEQPQH
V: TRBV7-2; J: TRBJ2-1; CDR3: ASSSGLAQGEQF
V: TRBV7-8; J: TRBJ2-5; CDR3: ASSFGGQETQY
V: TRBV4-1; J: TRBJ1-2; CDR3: ASSVATDPLNYGYT
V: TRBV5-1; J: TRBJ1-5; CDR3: ASSLEGGNQPQH
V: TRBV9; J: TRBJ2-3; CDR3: ASSVAAGYTDTQY
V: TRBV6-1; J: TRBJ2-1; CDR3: ASVTGTGSSEQF
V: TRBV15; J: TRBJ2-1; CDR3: ATSRVSEQF
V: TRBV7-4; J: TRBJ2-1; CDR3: ASSSTEHEQF
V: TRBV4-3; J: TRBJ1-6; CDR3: ASSQGRGETLH
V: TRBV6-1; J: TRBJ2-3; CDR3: ASILAGVTDTQY
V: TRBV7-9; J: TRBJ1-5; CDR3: ASSLIGEGPNQPQH
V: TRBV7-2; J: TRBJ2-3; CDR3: ASSLNPRDSPY
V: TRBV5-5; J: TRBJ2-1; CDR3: ASSNPGLAGRNEQF
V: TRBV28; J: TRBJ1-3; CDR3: AGKWRRFPGNTIY
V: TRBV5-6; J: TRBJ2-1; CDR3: ASSLDAGVEQF
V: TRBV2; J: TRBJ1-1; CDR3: ASSVVLRGRGVNTEAF
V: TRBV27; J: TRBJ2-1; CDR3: ASSDRGSSYNEQF
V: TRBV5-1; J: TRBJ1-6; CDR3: ASSLHWDSSYNSPLH
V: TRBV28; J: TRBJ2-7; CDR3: ASSLEGYEQY
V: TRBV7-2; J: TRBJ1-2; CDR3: ASSLLRGNYGYT